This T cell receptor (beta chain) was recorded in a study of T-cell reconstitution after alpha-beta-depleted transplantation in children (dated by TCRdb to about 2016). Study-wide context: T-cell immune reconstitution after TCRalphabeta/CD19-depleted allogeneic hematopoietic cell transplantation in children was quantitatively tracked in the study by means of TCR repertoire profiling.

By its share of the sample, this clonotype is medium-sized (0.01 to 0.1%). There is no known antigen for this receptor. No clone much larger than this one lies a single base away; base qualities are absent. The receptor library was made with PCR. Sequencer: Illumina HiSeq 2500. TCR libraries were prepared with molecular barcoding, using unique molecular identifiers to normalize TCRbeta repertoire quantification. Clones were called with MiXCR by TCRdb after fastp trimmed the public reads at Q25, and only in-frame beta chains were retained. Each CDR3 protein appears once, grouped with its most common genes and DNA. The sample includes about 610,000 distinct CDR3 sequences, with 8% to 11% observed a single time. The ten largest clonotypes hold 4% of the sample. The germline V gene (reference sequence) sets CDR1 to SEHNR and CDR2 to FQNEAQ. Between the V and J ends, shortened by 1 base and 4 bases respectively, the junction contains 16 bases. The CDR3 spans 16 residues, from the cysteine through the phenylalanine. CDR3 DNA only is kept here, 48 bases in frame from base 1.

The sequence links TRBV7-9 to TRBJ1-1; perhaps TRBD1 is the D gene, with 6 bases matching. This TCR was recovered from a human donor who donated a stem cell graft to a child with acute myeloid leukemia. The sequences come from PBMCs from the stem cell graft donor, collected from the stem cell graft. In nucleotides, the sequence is TGTGCCAGCAGCTTAGAACAGGGTAGTTGGGCCACTGAAGCTTTCTTT. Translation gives CASSLEQGSWATEAFF.